These 4 T cell receptor beta chains were all obtained from the same sample, sequenced in a study of blood T cell repertoires in COVID-19 (dated by TCRdb to about 2020). The library relied on the immunoSEQ multiplex PCR assay. The table comes from immuneACCESS by way of TCRdb, which keeps in-frame sequences with V and J called. Part of the clones is missing from these tables; in studies checked, under half for an unresolved V gene and the rest for unknown reasons. The sample table contains tens of thousands of clones; only one count was recorded for 70% to 90% of them. The ten largest clones capture 3.4% of the sample. The sequenced sample consisted of peripheral blood. These receptors all come from a woman between 45 and 60 years old with COVID-19, enrolled during active disease.

This clone was found once. The J gene is TRBJ2-1, the V gene TRBV24-1; 9 nucleotides align to TRBD1. Germline loops: CDR1 KGHDR, CDR2 SFDVKD. The CDR3 runs 16 residues. Unmatched junction bases numbered 11, after V lost 4 bases and J lost 8 bases. The CDR3 is CATSDPLGQGRDEQFF. The CDR3 nucleotides read TGTGCCACCAGTGACCCCCTGGGACAGGGCAGAGATGAGCAGTTCTTC.

The chain joins TRBV9 to TRBJ2-2, with 7 positions matching TRBD2. The CDR3 has 15 residues. Unmatched junction bases numbered 3, after V lost 0 bases and J lost 4 bases. From germline, CDR1 is SGDLS and CDR2 YYNGEE. CDR3: CASSVAAGSTGELFF. For the CDR3, the DNA is TGTGCCAGCAGCGTAGCAGCGGGAAGCACCGGGGAGCTGTTTTTT. The full variable domain, completed using reference TRBV9 and TRBJ2-2, is DSGVTQTPKHLITATGQRVTLRCSPRSGDLSVYWYQQSLDQGLQFLIQYYNGEERAKGNILERFSAQQFPDLHSELNLSSLELGDSALYFCASSVAAGSTGELFFGEGSRLTVL.

The chain couples TRBV6-2 or TRBV6-3 to TRBJ1-6; 7 bases are shared with TRBD1. CDR3 length: 13 residues. Unmatched junction bases numbered 4, after V lost 4 bases and J lost 10 bases. Germline V lookup: CDR1 MNHEY, CDR2 SVGEGT. This CDR3 reads CASSSTGNSPLHF. In DNA, the CDR3 is TGTGCCAGCAGTTCGACAGGGAACTCACCCCTCCACTTT.

This clone was detected only once. This sequence joins TRBV11-2 and TRBJ1-5; 8 bases align to TRBD1. The junction had 3 bases not matched to a gene; V was cut back by 5 bases and J by 3 bases. The germline CDR1 and CDR2 sequences are SGHAT and FQNNGV. The CDR3 contains 14 residues. In DNA form, the CDR3 reads TGTGCCAGCAGCCGGACAGGGTTCAATCAGCCCCAGCATTTT. Protein sequence: CASSRTGFNQPQHF.